This T cell receptor beta chain is from a study of cytomegalovirus exposure and HLA in healthy donors. PCR used 60 Vbeta primers and 13 Jbeta primers. Repertoires were generated with immunoSEQ multiplex PCR, while TCRdb's copy carries only in-frame clones and drops some. The sample includes approximately 140,000 clones, 70% to 80% of them seen just once. This sequence was found in a man younger than 35 in good health and CMV-seronegative. Material: PBMCs.

The CDR3: CASSLNRGVIDNEQFF. As DNA, the CDR3 is TGTGCCAGCAGTCTGAACAGGGGGGTGATAGACAATGAGCAGTTCTTC. The chain has TRBV27 and TRBJ2-1, with 8 bases that match TRBD1. Trimming cost V 5 bases and J 5 bases; bases outside gene matches: 11. The germline V gene encodes CDR1 MNHEY and CDR2 SMNVEV (reference sequence). This CDR3 is 16 amino acids long.